This T cell receptor (beta chain) came from a study of molecular identifiers for immune sequencing clone quantification. Study results and limitations: Jurkat TCR RNA that was spiked in from one cell was reportedly detectable among one million naive cells.

For bulk TCR libraries, previously described methods and listed TCR primers were used. TCRdb redid the calling of the PCR reads with MiXCR, one entry per CDR3 protein. Among 600,000 to 650,000 distinct CDR3 sequences listed, about 20% were seen once. The CD8+CD4-CCR7+CD45RA+ phenotype defined the sorted naive CD8 T cells. Concerning this clonotype: Antigen unknown.

V was clipped by 4 bases and J by 4 bases, with 16 bases between them. Germline CDR1 LGHNA, CDR2 YSLEER. The length of the CDR3 is 15 residues. The clonotype comes from a human donor in good health. Some libraries in this study had Jurkat cell RNA spiked in. Material: naive CD8+ T cells from blood, with Jurkat cell RNA spiked in. Subset described: FACS-sorted CD8+CD4-CCR7+CD45RA+ naive T cells. The chain couples TRBV4-3 to TRBJ1-1; tentative D call: TRBD1 (5 bases). The CDR3 protein is CASSLLGVGGTEAFF. The CDR3 coding sequence is TGCGCCAGCAGCCTCCTCGGGGTGGGGGGCACTGAAGCTTTCTTT.